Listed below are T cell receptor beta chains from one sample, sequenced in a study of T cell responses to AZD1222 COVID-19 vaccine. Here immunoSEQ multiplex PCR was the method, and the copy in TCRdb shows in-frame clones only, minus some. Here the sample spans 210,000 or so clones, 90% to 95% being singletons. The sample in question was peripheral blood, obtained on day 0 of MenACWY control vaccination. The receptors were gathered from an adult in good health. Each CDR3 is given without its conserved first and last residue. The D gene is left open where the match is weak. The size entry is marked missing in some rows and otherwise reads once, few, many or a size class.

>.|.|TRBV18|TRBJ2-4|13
ASSPVQGRENIQY
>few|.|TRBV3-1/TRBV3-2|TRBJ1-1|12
ASRPRARNTEAF
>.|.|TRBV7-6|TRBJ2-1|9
ASSLGNEQF
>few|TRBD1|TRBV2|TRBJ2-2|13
ASRRQGQNTGELF
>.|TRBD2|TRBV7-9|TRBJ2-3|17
ASSLAAGGPSITTDTQY
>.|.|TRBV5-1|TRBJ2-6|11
ASSLSGANVLT
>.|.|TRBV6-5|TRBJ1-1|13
ASSFKQTPNTEAF
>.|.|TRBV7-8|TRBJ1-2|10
ASSLDNYGYT
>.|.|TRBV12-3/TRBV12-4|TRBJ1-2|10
ASSLGAGSYT
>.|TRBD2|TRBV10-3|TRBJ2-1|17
AISERAVAGGASYNEQF
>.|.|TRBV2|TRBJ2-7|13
ASSDSPGALSKQY
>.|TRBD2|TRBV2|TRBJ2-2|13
ASSEFRGGTGELF
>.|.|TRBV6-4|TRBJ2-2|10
ASKGSYGELF
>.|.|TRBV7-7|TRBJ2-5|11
ASSLDLGETQY
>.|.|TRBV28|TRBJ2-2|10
ASSLRVGELF
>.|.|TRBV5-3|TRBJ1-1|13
ARSLGQIMNTEAF
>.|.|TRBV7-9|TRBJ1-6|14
ASSLGRGVANSPLH
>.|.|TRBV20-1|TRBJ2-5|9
SATAQETQY